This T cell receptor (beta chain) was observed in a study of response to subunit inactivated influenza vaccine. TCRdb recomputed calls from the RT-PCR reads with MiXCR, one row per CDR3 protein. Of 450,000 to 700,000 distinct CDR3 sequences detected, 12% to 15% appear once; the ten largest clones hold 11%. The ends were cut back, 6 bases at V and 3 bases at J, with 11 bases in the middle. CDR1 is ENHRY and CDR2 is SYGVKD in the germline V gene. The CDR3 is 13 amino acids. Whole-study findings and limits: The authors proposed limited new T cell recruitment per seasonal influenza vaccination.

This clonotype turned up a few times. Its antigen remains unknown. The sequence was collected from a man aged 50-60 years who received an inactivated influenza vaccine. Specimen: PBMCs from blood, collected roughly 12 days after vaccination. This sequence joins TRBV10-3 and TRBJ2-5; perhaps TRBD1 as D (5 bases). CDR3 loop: CAIRSGWEETQYF. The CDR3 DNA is TGTGCCATCAGGTCAGGGTGGGAAGAGACCCAGTACTTC.